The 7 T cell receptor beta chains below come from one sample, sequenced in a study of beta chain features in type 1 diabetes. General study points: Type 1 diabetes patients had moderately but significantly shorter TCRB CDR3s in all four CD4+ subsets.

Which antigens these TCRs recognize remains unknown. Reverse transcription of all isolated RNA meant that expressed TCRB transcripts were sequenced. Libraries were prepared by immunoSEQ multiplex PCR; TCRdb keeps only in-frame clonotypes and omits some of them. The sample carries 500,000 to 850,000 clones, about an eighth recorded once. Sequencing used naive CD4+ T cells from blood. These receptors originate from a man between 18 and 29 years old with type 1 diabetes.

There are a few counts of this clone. CDR3 amino acids: CASSVEVWRDLYNEQFF. CDR3 nucleotide sequence: TGTGCCAGCAGCGTTGAGGTTTGGCGAGATCTCTACAATGAGCAGTTCTTC. The chain is built from TRBV7-2 and TRBJ2-1; no clear D. With 5 bases removed from V and 3 bases from J, the gap between germline ends came to 20 bases. Germline CDR1 is SGHTA and CDR2 is FQGNSA. The CDR3 spans 17 residues. Together with reference TRBV7-2 and TRBJ2-1, the CDR3 gives the full variable domain: GAGVSQSPSNKVTEKGKDVELRCDPISGHTALYWYRQSLGQGLEFLIYFQGNSAPDKSGLPSDRFSAERTGGSVSTLTIQRTQQEDSAVYLCASSVEVWRDLYNEQFFGPGTRLTVL.

The CDR3 here is CASSHPRGTGTTEAFF. In nucleotides, the CDR3 is TGTGCCAGCAGCCACCCCCGAGGGACAGGGACCACTGAAGCTTTCTTT. The V call is TRBV5-6, the J call TRBJ1-1; 9 nucleotides line up with TRBD1. The CDR3 runs 16 residues. Germline CDR1 and CDR2: SGHDT and YYEEEE. With V trimmed by 4 bases and J by 4 bases, 11 bases remained unmatched.

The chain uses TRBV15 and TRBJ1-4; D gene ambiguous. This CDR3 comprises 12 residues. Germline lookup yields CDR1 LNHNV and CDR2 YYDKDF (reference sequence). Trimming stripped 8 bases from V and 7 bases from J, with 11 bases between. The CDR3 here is CATVGPTEKLFF. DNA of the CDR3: TGTGCCACCGTCGGCCCGACTGAAAAACTGTTTTTT. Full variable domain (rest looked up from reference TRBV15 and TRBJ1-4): DAMVIQNPRYQVTQFGKPVTLSCSQTLNHNVMYWYQQKSSQAPKLLFHYYDKDFNNEADTPDNFQSRRPNTSFCFLDIRSPGLGDTAMYLCATVGPTEKLFFGSGTQLSVL.

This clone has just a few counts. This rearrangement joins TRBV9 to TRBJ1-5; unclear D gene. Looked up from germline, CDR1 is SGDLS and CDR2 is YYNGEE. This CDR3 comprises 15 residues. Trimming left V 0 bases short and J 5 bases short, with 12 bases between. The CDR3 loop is CASSVDWAGDQPQHF. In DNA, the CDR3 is TGTGCCAGCAGCGTAGACTGGGCCGGGGATCAGCCCCAGCATTTT.

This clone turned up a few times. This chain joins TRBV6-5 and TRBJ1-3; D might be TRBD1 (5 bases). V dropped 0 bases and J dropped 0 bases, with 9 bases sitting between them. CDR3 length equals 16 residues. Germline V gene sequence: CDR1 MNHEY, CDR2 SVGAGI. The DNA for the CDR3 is TGTGCCAGCAGTTACTCCGACAGTCCCTCTGGAAACACCATATATTTT. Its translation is CASSYSDSPSGNTIYF.

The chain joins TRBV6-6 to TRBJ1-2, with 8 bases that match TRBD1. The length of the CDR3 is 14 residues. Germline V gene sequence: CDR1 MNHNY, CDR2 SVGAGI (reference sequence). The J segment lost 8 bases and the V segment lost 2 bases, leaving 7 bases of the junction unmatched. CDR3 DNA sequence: TGTGCCAGCAGTTACCCGACAGGGGAAAAGGGCTACACCTTC. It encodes CASSYPTGEKGYTF.

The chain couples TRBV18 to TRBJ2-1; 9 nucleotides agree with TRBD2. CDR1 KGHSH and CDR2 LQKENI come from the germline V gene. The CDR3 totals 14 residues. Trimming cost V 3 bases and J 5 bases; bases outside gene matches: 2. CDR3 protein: CASSPGLANNEQFF. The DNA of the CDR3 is TGTGCCAGCTCACCGGGACTAGCAAACAATGAGCAGTTCTTC.